Given below is one T cell receptor (beta chain) in context. Its ends do not fully match the called genes, so a read error is possible. The CDR3 totals 16 residues. From germline, CDR1 is DFQATT and CDR2 SNEGSKA (reference sequence). MiXCR was run by TCRdb on the 5' RACE reads, yielding one entry per CDR3 protein. The table includes 45,000 to 55,000 distinct CDR3 sequences, approximately 25% detected once. The clonotype was recovered from a female donor with breast cancer. This chain uses TRBV20-1 with TRBJ1-5; D may be TRBD1 (6 bases). The sample was tumor-infiltrating naive CD4+ T cells sorted from the breast tumor. Subset described: naive CD4+ T cells, CD4+CD45RA+CD25-. Here the CDR3 DNA reads TGCAGTGCTGGAGACCCCCGGGACATTTTCGTTCAGCCCCAGCATTTT. Residues: CSAGDPRDIFVQPQHF.